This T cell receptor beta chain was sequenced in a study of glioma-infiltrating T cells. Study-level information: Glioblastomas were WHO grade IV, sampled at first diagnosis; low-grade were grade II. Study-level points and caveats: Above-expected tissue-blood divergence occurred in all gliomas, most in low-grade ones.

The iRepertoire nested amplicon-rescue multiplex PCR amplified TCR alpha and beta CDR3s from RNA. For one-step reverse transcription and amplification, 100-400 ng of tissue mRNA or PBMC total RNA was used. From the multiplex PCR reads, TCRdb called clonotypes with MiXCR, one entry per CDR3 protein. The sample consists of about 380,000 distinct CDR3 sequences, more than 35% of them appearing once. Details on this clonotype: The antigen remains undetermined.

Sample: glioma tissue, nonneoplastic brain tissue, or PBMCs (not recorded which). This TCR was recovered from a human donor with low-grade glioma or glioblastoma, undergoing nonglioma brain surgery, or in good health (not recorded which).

CDR3 sequence: CPTGRGVYTDTQYF. The DNA of the CDR3 is TGTCCCACCGGACGGGGGGTTTACACAGATACGCAGTATTTT. This rearrangement joins TRBV10-3 to TRBJ2-3, with 7 bases aligning to TRBD2. CDR3 size: 14 residues. CDR1 is ENHRY and CDR2 is SYGVKD in the germline V gene.